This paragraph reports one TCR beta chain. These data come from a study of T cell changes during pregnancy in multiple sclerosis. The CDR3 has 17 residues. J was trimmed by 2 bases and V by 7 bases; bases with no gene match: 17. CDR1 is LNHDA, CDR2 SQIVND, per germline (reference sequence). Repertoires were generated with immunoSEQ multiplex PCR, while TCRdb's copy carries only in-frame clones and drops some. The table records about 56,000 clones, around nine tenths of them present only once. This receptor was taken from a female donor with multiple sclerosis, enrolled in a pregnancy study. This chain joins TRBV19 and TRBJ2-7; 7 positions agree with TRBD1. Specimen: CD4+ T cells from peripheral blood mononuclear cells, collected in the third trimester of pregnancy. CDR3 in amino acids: CASTVGGSGTAAYEQYF. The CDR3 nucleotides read TGTGCCAGTACCGTGGGCGGGTCCGGGACAGCCGCCTACGAGCAGTACTTC.